What follows describes a single T cell receptor (beta chain). TCRdb's table, derived via immunoSEQ multiplex PCR, lists solely in-frame clones and lacks some. Among tens of thousands of clones listed, less than 95% were seen once. The V end lost 3 bases, the J end lost 8 bases, and 13 bases lay between the germline ends. Germline CDR1 KGHSH, CDR2 LQKENI. The CDR3 is 13 amino acids. These data belong to a study of T cells after somatic rescue of genetic block. The gene calls are TRBV18 and TRBJ1-2; no firm D call. The sequencing input was peripheral blood mononuclear cells (PBMCs). The source of this sequence is a man aged 40-50 years. CDR3 DNA sequence: TGTGCCAGCTCACCCATAGAAACGCGCGGCTACACCTTC. Its translation is CASSPIETRGYTF.